This TCR beta chain was identified during a study of PD-1 blockade in classical Hodgkin lymphoma. Every one of the patients relapsed after autologous stem cell transplantation (brentuximab vedotin exposure was variable). Assay: immunoSEQ multiplex PCR; the TCRdb copy retains only in-frame clones and omits some. In the table there are over 7,000 clones, 75% to 85% of which are singletons. Germline V CDR1 and CDR2: MNHEY, SVGAGI. The CDR3 covers 14 residues. Germline trimming cut 5 bases from V and 0 bases from J; bases unmatched to any gene: 3. The sequence came from a human donor with classical Hodgkin lymphoma. The chain joins TRBV6-5 to TRBJ1-2; TRBD1 matches at 7 bases. The specimen was peripheral blood mononuclear cells (PBMCs), collected before the second cycle of nivolumab. CDR3 protein: CASSPDRSNYGYTF. DNA of the CDR3: TGTGCCAGCAGTCCGGACAGGTCTAACTATGGCTACACCTTC.